Below are 23 T cell receptor beta chains sequenced from a single sample in a study of cytomegalovirus exposure and HLA in healthy donors. Use of 60 Vbeta and 13 Jbeta primers characterized the PCR. Sequencing was performed with immunoSEQ multiplex PCR; in TCRdb, only in-frame clones are kept and a portion is missing. The data hold some 130,000 clones, with 75% to 90% observed a single time. The sample was PBMCs. The receptors were gathered from a male donor in good health and CMV-seronegative.

The J gene is TRBJ1-5, the V gene TRBV10-2, with TRBD1 as a possible D gene (6 bases). V lost 7 bases, J lost 3 bases, and 13 bases lay in between. The germline CDR1 and CDR2 sequences are WSHSY and SAAADI. The CDR3 runs 14 residues. The CDR3 DNA sequence: TGCGCCAGCACTCAGGACAGAGCCAATCAGCCCCAGCATTTT. Translated, it gives CASTQDRANQPQHF.

The chain is built from TRBV7-8 and TRBJ2-7; D might be TRBD1 (6 bases). The CDR3 runs 17 residues. Trimming pared 5 bases from V and 3 bases from J, leaving 23 bases between. CDR1 and CDR2 from the germline V gene are SGHVS and FQNEAQ. CDR3 in DNA: TGTGCCAGCAGCCCCGATGTGGGGCCACAGGGCGTCTACGAGCAGTACTTC. Protein sequence: CASSPDVGPQGVYEQYF. The full variable domain, rest sourced from reference TRBV7-8 and TRBJ2-7, is GAGVSQSPRYKVAKRGQDVALRCDPISGHVSLFWYQQALGQGPEFLTYFQNEAQLDKSGLPSDRFFAERPEGSVSTLKIQRTQQEDSAVYLCASSPDVGPQGVYEQYFGPGTRLTVT.

This chain connects TRBV2 to TRBJ1-5; TRBD1 matches at 8 bases. V was pared by 4 bases and J by 1 base, with 0 bases of the junction left unmatched. The CDR3 totals 14 residues. Germline-derived CDR1 and CDR2 are SNHLY and FYNNEI. The CDR3 region has the DNA TGTGCCAGCAGTGGGGACAGGAGCAATCAGCCCCAGCATTTT. As protein: CASSGDRSNQPQHF.

Of note for this clone: The germline gene is not matched at one end of the junction; a read error may be the cause. The chain combines TRBV18 with TRBJ2-4; D might be TRBD2 (5 bases). The CDR3 totals 14 residues. Looked up from germline, CDR1 is KGHSH and CDR2 is LQKENI. CDR3 in amino acids: CASSPRESQNSQYF. Written as DNA, the CDR3 is TGTGCCAGCTCACCAAGGGAGTCTCAAAACAGTCAGTACTTC.

The chain employs TRBV25-1 and TRBJ2-3; 9 bases align to TRBD2. Germline CDR1 and CDR2: MGHDK and SYGVNS. Unmatched junction bases numbered 4, after V lost 2 bases and J lost 4 bases. The CDR3 runs 15 residues. The CDR3 is CASSEHGGRADTQYF. The CDR3 DNA sequence: TGTGCCAGCAGTGAACATGGCGGGAGGGCAGATACGCAGTATTTT.

This chain connects TRBV5-4 to TRBJ2-7; the match to TRBD2 covers 7 bases. Trimming removed 0 bases from V and 0 bases from J; junction bases left unmatched: 3. The CDR3 covers 15 residues. Looked up from germline, CDR1 is SGHNT and CDR2 is YYREEE (reference sequence). CDR3 amino acids: CASSLAGRSSYEQYF. Here the CDR3 DNA reads TGTGCCAGCAGCTTGGCCGGGAGGAGCTCCTACGAGCAGTACTTC.

The chain couples TRBV9 to TRBJ2-1, with a possible D match to TRBD1 (5 bases). Trimming left V 3 bases short and J 10 bases short, with 20 bases between. CDR1 is SGDLS and CDR2 is YYNGEE in the germline V gene. This CDR3 has 15 residues. The CDR3 DNA follows: TGTGCCAGCAGCGCAACGGGCCAGGGATCCAACGAGCAGTTCTTC. Its translation: CASSATGQGSNEQFF. The whole variable domain, filled in from reference TRBV9 and TRBJ2-1, reads DSGVTQTPKHLITATGQRVTLRCSPRSGDLSVYWYQQSLDQGLQFLIQYYNGEERAKGNILERFSAQQFPDLHSELNLSSLELGDSALYFCASSATGQGSNEQFFGPGTRLTVL.

The V gene is TRBV5-1, the J gene TRBJ1-6, with 9 bases fitting TRBD1. Germline V CDR1 and CDR2: SGHRS, YFSETQ. This CDR3 spans 14 amino acids. The ends lost 4 bases at V and 7 bases at J; junction bases unmatched: 3. The CDR3 region is CASSITGGNSPLHF. The CDR3 coding sequence is TGCGCCAGCAGCATCACAGGGGGCAATTCACCCCTCCACTTT.

The chain joins TRBV29-1 to TRBJ2-3; 7 bases align to TRBD1. CDR1 and CDR2 (germline): SQVTM, ANQGSEA. This CDR3 contains 14 residues. CDR3 in amino acids: CNATQGVKTDTQYF. The DNA of the CDR3 is TGCAACGCCACTCAGGGGGTTAAAACAGATACGCAGTATTTT.

The chain employs TRBV27 and TRBJ2-2; 7 bases align to TRBD1. V was pared by 3 bases and J by 4 bases, with 2 bases of the junction left unmatched. The germline V gene encodes CDR1 MNHEY and CDR2 SMNVEV (reference sequence). The CDR3 totals 14 residues. The CDR3 nucleotides read TGTGCCAGCAGTTTGACAGGGTTCACCGGGGAGCTGTTTTTT. Translating gives CASSLTGFTGELFF.

This clone was found once. The V call is TRBV9, the J call TRBJ1-1; weak D call: TRBD1 (6 bases). Per the germline V gene, CDR1 is SGDLS and CDR2 is YYNGEE. V lost 0 bases and J 6 bases, leaving 15 bases between the germline ends. There are 15 residues in the CDR3. CDR3 in amino acids: CASSVDNRVGAEAFF. CDR3 sequence (DNA): TGTGCCAGCAGCGTAGATAACAGGGTGGGCGCTGAAGCTTTCTTT.

On this clone: Sequence at one end of the junction differs from germline and may be a read error. The CDR3 DNA reads as TGTTCCAGCAGCCTCGGACAGGGATCTCAGCCCCAGCATTTT. Translating gives CSSSLGQGSQPQHF. The chain employs TRBV7-9 and TRBJ1-5, with 8 nucleotides matching TRBD1. Germline CDR1 reads SEHNR; CDR2 reads FQNEAQ (reference sequence). There are 14 residues in the CDR3.

V is TRBV12-5 and J is TRBJ1-2, with D tentatively TRBD1 (5 bases). There are 12 residues in the CDR3. The V end was cut by 2 bases, the J end by 7 bases, with 8 bases between. CDR1 is LGHNT, CDR2 FRNRAP, per germline. CDR3 sequence (DNA): TGTGCTAGTGGTTTGCCCGGGGGTGGCTACACCTTC. It yields the protein CASGLPGGGYTF.

The chain uses TRBV27 and TRBJ1-1; D is ambiguous. This CDR3 comprises 13 residues. Per the germline V gene, CDR1 is MNHEY and CDR2 is SMNVEV (reference sequence). Trimming left V 4 bases short and J 8 bases short, with 14 bases between. CDR3 sequence: CASSSPSREEAFF. Written as DNA, the CDR3 is TGTGCCAGCAGTTCCCCCAGTCGGGAAGAAGCTTTCTTT.

V usage is TRBV5-1 and J usage is TRBJ1-6; 7 bases agree with TRBD1. The CDR3 extends over 14 amino acids. CDR1 SGHRS and CDR2 YFSETQ come from the germline V gene. Trimming at V came to 4 bases and at J to 8 bases, leaving 6 bases not matched to a gene. The CDR3 loop is CASSTGQVDSPLHF. As DNA, the CDR3 is TGCGCCAGCAGCACCGGACAGGTGGATTCACCCCTCCACTTT.

This chain uses TRBV5-6 with TRBJ2-4; 7 bases are a match to TRBD2. With V trimmed by 5 bases and J by 12 bases, 11 bases remained unmatched. The germline gives CDR1 SGHDT, CDR2 YYEEEE. The CDR3 is 13 amino acids. CDR3 sequence (DNA): TGTGCCAGCAGGGGCGGGGAGGGGTACAGTCAGTACTTC. Translated, it gives CASRGGEGYSQYF.

This chain connects TRBV25-1 to TRBJ1-3; D not certain. Trimming stripped 3 bases from V and 0 bases from J, with 15 bases between. The CDR3 has 17 residues. CDR1 and CDR2 (germline): MGHDK, SYGVNS. CDR3 in DNA: TGTGCCAGCAGTGATACCCGGAGTCCCTACTCTGGAAACACCATATATTTT. It encodes CASSDTRSPYSGNTIYF.

The chain uses TRBV6-5 and TRBJ1-3, with D maybe TRBD1 (5 bases). The CDR3 covers 14 residues. V gave up 5 bases and J gave up 4 bases, with 12 bases separating them. CDR1 is MNHEY and CDR2 is SVGAGI in the germline V gene. CDR3 in amino acids: CASSAGADGNTIYF. The CDR3 DNA is TGTGCCAGCAGTGCTGGGGCAGACGGAAACACCATATATTTT.

The chain combines TRBV5-5 with TRBJ1-3; 10 nucleotides agree with TRBD1. J lost 2 bases, V lost 4 bases, and 3 bases had no gene match. Germline CDR1 is SGHKS and CDR2 is YYEKEE (reference sequence). This CDR3 is built from 15 residues. CDR3 loop: CASSQTGGPGNTIYF. The CDR3 DNA reads as TGTGCCAGCAGCCAGACAGGGGGCCCTGGAAACACCATATATTTT.

J is TRBJ1-1 and V is TRBV4-2; D is possibly TRBD1 (6 bases). This CDR3 is built from 15 residues. Trimming took off 3 bases at V and 1 base at J, with 12 bases between the two ends. Germline V gives CDR1 LGHNA, CDR2 YNFKEQ. The CDR3 loop reads CASSHLRGWNTEAFF. In DNA, the CDR3 is TGTGCCAGCAGCCATCTCAGGGGATGGAACACTGAAGCTTTCTTT.

This rearrangement joins TRBV2 to TRBJ1-2; 7 nucleotides align to TRBD1. The CDR3 runs to 12 residues. Looked up from germline, CDR1 is SNHLY and CDR2 is FYNNEI. With V trimmed by 5 bases and J by 5 bases, 2 bases remained unmatched. In DNA form, the CDR3 reads TGTGCCAGCAGTCCAGGGGGGTATGGCTACACCTTC. Amino acids: CASSPGGYGYTF. Combining the CDR3 with reference TRBV2 and TRBJ1-2 gives the whole variable domain EPEVTQTPSHQVTQMGQEVILRCVPISNHLYFYWYRQILGQKVEFLVSFYNNEISEKSEIFDDQFSVERPDGSNFTLKIRSTKLEDSAMYFCASSPGGYGYTFGSGTRLTVV.

The rearrangement uses TRBV5-1 and TRBJ2-7; D is unclear. The germline V gene has CDR1 SGHRS and CDR2 YFSETQ. This CDR3 region has 16 residues. V shed 4 bases and J shed 3 bases, with 20 bases lying between them. In DNA form, the CDR3 reads TGCGCCAGCAGCCCGAGCATACAGCCAGAGCTCTACGAGCAGTACTTC. This sequence encodes CASSPSIQPELYEQYF.

The chain uses TRBV9 and TRBJ2-1; D gene ambiguous. This CDR3 has 15 residues. Germline CDR1 is SGDLS and CDR2 is YYNGEE. Between the trimmed V and J ends, which lost 0 bases and 2 bases, there was a span of 9 bases. This CDR3 is CASSVVGSTYNEQFF. CDR3 DNA: TGTGCCAGCAGCGTAGTTGGCAGTACCTACAATGAGCAGTTCTTC.